This T cell receptor beta chain was sequenced during a study of response to subunit inactivated influenza vaccine. With respect to this clonotype: The antigen remains undetermined.

This CDR3 comprises 14 residues. Germline CDR1 and CDR2: SEHNR and FQNEAQ (reference sequence). V shed 5 bases and J shed 5 bases, with 13 bases lying between them. TCRdb ran MiXCR on the RT-PCR reads and lists one entry per CDR3 protein. The table includes roughly 670,000 distinct CDR3 sequences, around 13% detected once. The study's findings and limits: The authors suggested that every seasonal influenza vaccination recruits few new T cells.

The gene calls are TRBV7-9 and TRBJ2-1; D gene uncertain. The TCR sequence derives from a man aged 50 to 60 who received an inactivated influenza vaccine. The sequenced sample was PBMCs from blood, obtained approximately 15 days before vaccination. As DNA, the CDR3 is TGTGCCAGCAGCCGTAGGGTCGGAAACAATGAGCAGTTCTTC. Translating it yields CASSRRVGNNEQFF.